Below, 12 T cell receptor beta chains from the same sample are listed, as sequenced in a study of cytomegalovirus exposure and HLA in healthy donors. The PCR was carried out with 60 Vbeta primers and 13 Jbeta primers. Assay used: immunoSEQ multiplex PCR; TCRdb lists only in-frame clones, some missing. The sample holds about 83,000 clones, roughly 79% seen once. Sequencing used PBMCs. Receptor source: a woman in her twenties or thirties in good health and CMV-seronegative.

This rearrangement joins TRBV9 to TRBJ1-1; 7 bases line up with TRBD1. The V gene end was trimmed by 3 bases and the J gene end by 4 bases; junction bases not matched to a gene: 6. The CDR3 runs to 14 residues. Germline V lookup: CDR1 SGDLS, CDR2 YYNGEE. CDR3 in amino acids: CASSGVTGSTEAFF. For the CDR3, the DNA is TGTGCCAGCAGCGGGGTGACAGGGTCCACTGAAGCTTTCTTT.

J is TRBJ2-1 and V is TRBV7-9; 8 nucleotides agree with TRBD2. Per germline, CDR1 SEHNR and CDR2 FQNEAQ (reference sequence). The CDR3 covers 14 residues. V lost 7 bases, J lost 3 bases, and 5 bases stayed unmatched. The CDR3 region has the DNA TGTGCCAGCACCACACTAGCGGTCTACAATGAGCAGTTCTTC. It is translated as CASTTLAVYNEQFF.

This chain joins TRBV7-2 and TRBJ2-2; unclear D gene. This CDR3 is 13 amino acids long. V lost 4 bases to trimming and J lost 5 bases, with 8 bases between them. Germline lookup yields CDR1 SGHTA and CDR2 FQGNSA. Written as DNA, the CDR3 is TGTGCCAGCAGCTCGGGTTTTACCGGGGAGCTGTTTTTT. It codes for CASSSGFTGELFF.

This rearrangement joins TRBV5-1 to TRBJ2-7; 11 nucleotides align to TRBD2. The germline V gene encodes CDR1 SGHRS and CDR2 YFSETQ. This CDR3 has 15 residues. V shed 4 bases and J 0 bases; nucleotides not matched to a gene: 3. The CDR3 DNA reads TGCGCCAGCAGCGCGGGACTAGCGGCCTCCTACGAGCAGTACTTC. Protein sequence: CASSAGLAASYEQYF.

This chain connects TRBV7-2 to TRBJ2-5; TRBD2 aligns across 9 bases. V lost 5 bases, J lost 3 bases, and 7 bases stayed unmatched. This CDR3 contains 15 residues. Per germline, CDR1 SGHTA and CDR2 FQGNSA. In DNA form, the CDR3 reads TGTGCCAGCAGCCCAGGCAGCGGGAGGAAAGAGACCCAGTACTTC. Its translation: CASSPGSGRKETQYF. Drawing the rest from reference TRBV7-2 and TRBJ2-5, the complete variable domain is GAGVSQSPSNKVTEKGKDVELRCDPISGHTALYWYRQSLGQGLEFLIYFQGNSAPDKSGLPSDRFSAERTGGSVSTLTIQRTQQEDSAVYLCASSPGSGRKETQYFGPGTRLLVL.

The V call is TRBV4-3, the J call TRBJ2-1; TRBD2 matches at 7 bases. Trimming at V came to 2 bases and at J to 5 bases, leaving 6 bases not matched to a gene. This CDR3 contains 15 residues. Germline V gives CDR1 LGHNA, CDR2 YSLEER. The CDR3 region is CASSQRLAVNNEQFF. The CDR3 DNA reads TGCGCCAGCAGCCAAAGGCTAGCGGTGAACAATGAGCAGTTCTTC.

The V and J genes are TRBV6-1 and TRBJ1-3; 7 positions agree with TRBD1. Per the germline V gene, CDR1 is MNHNS and CDR2 is SASEGT. The CDR3 extends over 15 amino acids. After removal of 5 bases from V and 0 bases from J, the junction contained 4 bases not matched to a gene. CDR3 sequence (DNA): TGTGCCAGCAGTAGGGACAGCAGCTCTGGAAACACCATATATTTT. Its translation is CASSRDSSSGNTIYF.

V gene TRBV18 combines with J gene TRBJ1-2; 7 bases are shared with TRBD1. The CDR3 consists of 13 residues. Germline-derived CDR1 and CDR2 are KGHSH and LQKENI. J was trimmed by 10 bases and V by 5 bases; bases with no gene match: 10. In nucleotides, the CDR3 is TGTGCCAGCTCATCCGGGACAGAAACGGTCTACACCTTC. Its translation: CASSSGTETVYTF.

The chain is built from TRBV15 and TRBJ2-5; 7 positions agree with TRBD1. Germline assignment: CDR1 LNHNV and CDR2 YYDKDF (reference sequence). J was trimmed by 2 bases and V by 2 bases; bases with no gene match: 8. This CDR3 comprises 16 residues. For the CDR3, the DNA is TGTGCCACCAGCAGAAGACAGGGTGGGTATCAAGAGACCCAGTACTTC. It translates to CATSRRQGGYQETQYF. Variable domain in full (rest from reference TRBV15 and TRBJ2-5): DAMVIQNPRYQVTQFGKPVTLSCSQTLNHNVMYWYQQKSSQAPKLLFHYYDKDFNNEADTPDNFQSRRPNTSFCFLDIRSPGLGDTAMYLCATSRRQGGYQETQYFGPGTRLLVL.

The gene calls are TRBV7-3 and TRBJ2-1; no definite D call. Germline V gene sequence: CDR1 SGHTA, CDR2 FQGTGA. The V end lost 5 bases, the J end lost 0 bases, and 8 bases lay between the germline ends. The CDR3 covers 14 residues. In DNA form, the CDR3 reads TGTGCCAGCAGCCTAATCGGCTCCTACAATGAGCAGTTCTTC. Its translation: CASSLIGSYNEQFF.

This chain joins TRBV7-8 and TRBJ1-6; TRBD1 matches at 8 bases. The V gene's germline CDR1 is SGHVS and CDR2 FQNEAQ. V shed 2 bases and J 10 bases; nucleotides not matched to a gene: 7. The CDR3 length is 15 residues. CDR3 protein: CASSLPGGIGSPLHF. The CDR3, as DNA: TGTGCCAGCAGCTTACCAGGGGGCATAGGGTCACCCCTCCACTTT. Supplemented by reference TRBV7-8 and TRBJ1-6, the full variable domain reads GAGVSQSPRYKVAKRGQDVALRCDPISGHVSLFWYQQALGQGPEFLTYFQNEAQLDKSGLPSDRFFAERPEGSVSTLKIQRTQQEDSAVYLCASSLPGGIGSPLHFGNGTRLTVT.

The chain employs TRBV28 and TRBJ1-1, with TRBD1 identical over 8 bases. Germline CDR1 is MDHEN and CDR2 is SYDVKM. V lost 8 bases, J lost 4 bases, and 3 bases stayed unmatched. This CDR3 spans 12 amino acids. CDR3 residues: CASGTGGTEAFF. Here the CDR3 DNA reads TGTGCCAGCGGAACAGGGGGCACTGAAGCTTTCTTT. Using reference TRBV28 and TRBJ1-1 for the parts outside the CDR3, the full variable domain is DVKVTQSSRYLVKRTGEKVFLECVQDMDHENMFWYRQDPGLGLRLIYFSYDVKMKEKGDIPEGYSVSREKKERFSLILESASTNQTSMYLCASGTGGTEAFFGQGTRLTVV.